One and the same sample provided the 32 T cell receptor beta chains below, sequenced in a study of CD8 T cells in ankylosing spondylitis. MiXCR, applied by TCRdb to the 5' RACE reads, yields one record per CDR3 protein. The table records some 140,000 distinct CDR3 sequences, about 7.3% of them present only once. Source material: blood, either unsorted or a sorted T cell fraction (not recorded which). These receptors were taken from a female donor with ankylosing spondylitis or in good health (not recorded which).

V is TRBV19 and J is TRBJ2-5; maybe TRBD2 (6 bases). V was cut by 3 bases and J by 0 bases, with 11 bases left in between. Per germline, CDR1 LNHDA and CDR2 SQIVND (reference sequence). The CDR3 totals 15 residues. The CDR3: CASSIGGNHQETQYF. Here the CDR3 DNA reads TGTGCCAGTAGTATTGGGGGGAACCACCAAGAGACCCAGTACTTC. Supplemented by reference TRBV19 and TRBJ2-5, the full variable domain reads DGGITQSPKYLFRKEGQNVTLSCEQNLNHDAMYWYRQDPGQGLRLIYYSQIVNDFQKGDIAEGYSVSREKKESFPLTVTSAQKNPTAFYLCASSIGGNHQETQYFGPGTRLLVL.

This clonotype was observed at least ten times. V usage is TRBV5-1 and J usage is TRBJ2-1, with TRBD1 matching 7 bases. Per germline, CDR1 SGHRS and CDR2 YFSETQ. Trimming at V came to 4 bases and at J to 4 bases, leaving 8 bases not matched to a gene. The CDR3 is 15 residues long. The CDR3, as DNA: TGCGCCAGCAGCCAAAACAGGGGCCCTTACAATGAGCAGTTCTTC. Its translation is CASSQNRGPYNEQFF. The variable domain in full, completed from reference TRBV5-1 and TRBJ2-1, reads KAGVTQTPRYLIKTRGQQVTLSCSPISGHRSVSWYQQTPGQGLQFLFEYFSETQRNKGNFPGRFSGRQFSNSRSEMNVSTLELGDSALYLCASSQNRGPYNEQFFGPGTRLTVL.

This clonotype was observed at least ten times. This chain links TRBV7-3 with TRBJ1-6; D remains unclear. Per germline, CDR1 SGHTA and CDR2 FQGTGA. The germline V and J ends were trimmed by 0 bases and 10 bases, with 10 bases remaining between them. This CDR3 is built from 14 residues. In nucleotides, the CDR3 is TGTGCCAGCAGCTTAACGGGCGGGGAATCACCCCTCCACTTT. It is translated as CASSLTGGESPLHF. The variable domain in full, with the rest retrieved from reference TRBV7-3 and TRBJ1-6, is GAGVSQTPSNKVTEKGKYVELRCDPISGHTALYWYRQSLGQGPEFLIYFQGTGAADDSGLPNDRFFAVRPEGSVSTLKIQRTERGDSAVYLCASSLTGGESPLHFGNGTRLTVT.

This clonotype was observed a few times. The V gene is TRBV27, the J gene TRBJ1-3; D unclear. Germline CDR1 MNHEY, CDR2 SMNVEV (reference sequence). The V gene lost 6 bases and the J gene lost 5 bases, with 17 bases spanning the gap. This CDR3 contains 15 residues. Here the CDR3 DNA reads TGTGCCAGCAGCCCATCCAGCGGGTCGAGAAACACCATATATTTT. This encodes CASSPSSGSRNTIYF.

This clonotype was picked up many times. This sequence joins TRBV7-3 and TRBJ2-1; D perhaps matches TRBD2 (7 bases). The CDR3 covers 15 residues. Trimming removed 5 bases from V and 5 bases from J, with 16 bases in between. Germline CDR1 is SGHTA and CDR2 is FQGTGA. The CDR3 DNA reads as TGTGCCAGCAGCCCATACGGGGGGCTGGACAATGAGCAGTTCTTC. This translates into CASSPYGGLDNEQFF.

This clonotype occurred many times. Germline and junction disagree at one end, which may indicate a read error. The CDR3 here is CASSSDRGNAEAFF. The CDR3 coding sequence is TGTGCCAGCAGCTCAGACAGGGGGAACGCTGAAGCTTTCTTT. The V and J genes are TRBV11-1 and TRBJ1-1; 9 bases are a match to TRBD1. Germline V gene sequence: CDR1 SGHAT, CDR2 FQDESV (reference sequence). The CDR3 totals 14 residues. Combining the CDR3 with reference TRBV11-1 and TRBJ1-1 gives the whole variable domain EAEVAQSPRYKITEKSQAVAFWCDPISGHATLYWYRQILGQGPELLVQFQDESVVDDSQLPKDRFSAERLKGVDSTLKIQPAELGDSAMYLCASSSDRGNAEAFFGQGTRLTVV.

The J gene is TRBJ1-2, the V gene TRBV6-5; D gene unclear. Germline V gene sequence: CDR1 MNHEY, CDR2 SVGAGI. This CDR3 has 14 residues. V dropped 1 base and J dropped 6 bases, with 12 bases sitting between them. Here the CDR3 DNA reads TGTGCCAGCAGTTACTTTCCGGGTCAGGATGGCTACACCTTC. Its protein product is CASSYFPGQDGYTF.

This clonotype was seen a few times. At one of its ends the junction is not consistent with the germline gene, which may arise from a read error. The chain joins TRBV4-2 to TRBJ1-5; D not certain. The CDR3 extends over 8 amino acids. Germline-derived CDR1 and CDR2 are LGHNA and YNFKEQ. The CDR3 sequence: CASSHGDF. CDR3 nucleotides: TGTGCCAGCAGCCACGGGGATTTT.

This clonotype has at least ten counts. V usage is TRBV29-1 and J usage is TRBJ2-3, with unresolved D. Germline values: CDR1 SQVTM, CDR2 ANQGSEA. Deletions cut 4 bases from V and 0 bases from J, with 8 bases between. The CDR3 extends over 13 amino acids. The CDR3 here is CSVVRPSTDTQYF. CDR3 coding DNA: TGCAGCGTTGTGCGGCCTAGCACAGATACGCAGTATTTT.

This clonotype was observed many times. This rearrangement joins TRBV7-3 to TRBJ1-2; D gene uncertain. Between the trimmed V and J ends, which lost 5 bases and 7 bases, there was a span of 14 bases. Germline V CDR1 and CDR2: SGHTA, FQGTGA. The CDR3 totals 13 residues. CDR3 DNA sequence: TGTGCCAGCAGCATAGACGGAAAAGGTGGCTACACCTTC. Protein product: CASSIDGKGGYTF.

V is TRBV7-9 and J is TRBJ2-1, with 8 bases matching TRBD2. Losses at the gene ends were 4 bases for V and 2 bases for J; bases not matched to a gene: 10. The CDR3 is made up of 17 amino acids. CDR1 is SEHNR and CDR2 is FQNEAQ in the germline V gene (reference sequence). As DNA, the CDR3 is TGTGCCAGCAGCTGGGACCTCAGCGGGGGCCCCTACAATGAGCAGTTCTTC. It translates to CASSWDLSGGPYNEQFF.

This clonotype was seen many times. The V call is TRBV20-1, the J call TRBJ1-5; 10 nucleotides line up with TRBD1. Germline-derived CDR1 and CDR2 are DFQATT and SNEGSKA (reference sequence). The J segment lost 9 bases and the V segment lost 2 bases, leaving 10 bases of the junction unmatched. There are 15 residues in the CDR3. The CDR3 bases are TGCAGTGCTAGACTGAGGGACAGGGGAATCGGGCCCCAGCATTTT. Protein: CSARLRDRGIGPQHF.

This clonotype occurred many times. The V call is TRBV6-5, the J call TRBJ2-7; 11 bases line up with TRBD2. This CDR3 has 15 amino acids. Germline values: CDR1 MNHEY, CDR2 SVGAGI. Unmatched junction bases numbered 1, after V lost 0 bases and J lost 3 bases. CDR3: CASSYSGLAVYEQYF. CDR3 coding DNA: TGTGCCAGCAGTTACTCGGGACTAGCGGTCTACGAGCAGTACTTC.

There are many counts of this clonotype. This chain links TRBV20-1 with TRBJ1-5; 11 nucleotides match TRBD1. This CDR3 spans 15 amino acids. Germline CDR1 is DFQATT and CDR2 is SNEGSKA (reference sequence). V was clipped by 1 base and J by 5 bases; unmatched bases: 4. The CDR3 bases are TGCAGTGCTAGAGTCGGACAGGGGGCTTATCAGCCCCAGCATTTT. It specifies CSARVGQGAYQPQHF.

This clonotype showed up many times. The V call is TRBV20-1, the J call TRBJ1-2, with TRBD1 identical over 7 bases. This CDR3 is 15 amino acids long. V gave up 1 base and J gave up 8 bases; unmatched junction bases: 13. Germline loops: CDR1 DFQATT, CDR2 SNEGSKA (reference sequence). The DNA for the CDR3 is TGCAGTGCTAGAGCCGACAGGGCCGTCTTTGGAGGCTACACCTTC. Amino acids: CSARADRAVFGGYTF.

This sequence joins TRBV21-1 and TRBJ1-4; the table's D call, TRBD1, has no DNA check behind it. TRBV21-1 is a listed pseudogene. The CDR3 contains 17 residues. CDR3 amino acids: CASSKGEDRATNEKLFF. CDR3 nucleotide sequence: TGTGCCAGCAGCAAAGGGGAAGACAGAGCAACTAATGAAAAACTGTTTTTT.

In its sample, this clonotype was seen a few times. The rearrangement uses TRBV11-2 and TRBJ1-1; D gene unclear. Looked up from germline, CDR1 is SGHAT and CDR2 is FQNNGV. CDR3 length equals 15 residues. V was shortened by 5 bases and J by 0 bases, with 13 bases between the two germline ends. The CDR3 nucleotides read TGTGCCAGCAGCACCCGGACTCGAATGAACACTGAAGCTTTCTTT. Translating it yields CASSTRTRMNTEAFF.

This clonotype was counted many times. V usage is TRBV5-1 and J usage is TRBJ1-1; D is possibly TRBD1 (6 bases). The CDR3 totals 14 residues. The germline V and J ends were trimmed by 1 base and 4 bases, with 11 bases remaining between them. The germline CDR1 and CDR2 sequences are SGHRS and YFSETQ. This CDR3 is CASSLLQGSTEAFF. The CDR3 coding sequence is TGCGCCAGCAGCTTGCTACAGGGCTCCACTGAAGCTTTCTTT.

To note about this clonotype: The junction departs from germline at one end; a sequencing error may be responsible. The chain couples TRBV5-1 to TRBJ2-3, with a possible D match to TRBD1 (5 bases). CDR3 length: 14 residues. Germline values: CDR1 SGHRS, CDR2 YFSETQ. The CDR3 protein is CASSLVGSTGTQYF. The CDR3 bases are TGCGCCAGCAGCTTGGTTGGCAGCACAGGTACGCAGTATTTT.

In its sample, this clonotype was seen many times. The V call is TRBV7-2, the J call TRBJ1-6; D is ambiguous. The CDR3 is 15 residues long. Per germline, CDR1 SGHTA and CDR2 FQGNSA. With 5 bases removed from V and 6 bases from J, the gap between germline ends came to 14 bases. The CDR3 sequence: CASSLFRSANSPLHF. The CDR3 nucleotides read TGTGCCAGCAGCCTCTTCCGGTCGGCTAATTCACCCCTCCACTTT.

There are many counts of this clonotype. In DNA, the CDR3 is TGCAGTGCGGGGGACAGGGGGGCTGGAAACACCATATATTTT. Translating gives CSAGDRGAGNTIYF. The V gene is TRBV20-1, the J gene TRBJ1-3; TRBD1 matches 11 bases. The CDR3 spans 14 residues. CDR1 is DFQATT and CDR2 is SNEGSKA in the germline V gene (reference sequence). The trim removed 6 bases at V and 2 bases at J, leaving 3 bases unmatched.

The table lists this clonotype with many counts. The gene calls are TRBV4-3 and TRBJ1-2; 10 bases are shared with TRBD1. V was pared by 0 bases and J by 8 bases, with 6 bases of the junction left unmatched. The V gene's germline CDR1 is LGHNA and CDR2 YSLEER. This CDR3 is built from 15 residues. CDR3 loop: CASSQDLGQGRGYTF. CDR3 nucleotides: TGCGCCAGCAGCCAAGATTTGGGACAGGGGAGGGGCTACACCTTC.

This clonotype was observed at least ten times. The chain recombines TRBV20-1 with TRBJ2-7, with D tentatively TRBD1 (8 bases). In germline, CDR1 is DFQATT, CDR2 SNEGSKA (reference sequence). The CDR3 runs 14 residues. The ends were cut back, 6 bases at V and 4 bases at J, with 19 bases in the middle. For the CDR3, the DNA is TGCAGTGCCCTGGACAGGGAGGGGCAATACGAGCAGTACTTC. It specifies CSALDREGQYEQYF.

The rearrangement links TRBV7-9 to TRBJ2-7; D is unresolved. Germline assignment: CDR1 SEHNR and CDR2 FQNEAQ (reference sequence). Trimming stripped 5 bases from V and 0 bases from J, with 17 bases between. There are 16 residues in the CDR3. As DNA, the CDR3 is TGTGCCAGCAGCCCAACCGAAGGGTTGGGCTCCTACGAGCAGTACTTC. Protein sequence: CASSPTEGLGSYEQYF.

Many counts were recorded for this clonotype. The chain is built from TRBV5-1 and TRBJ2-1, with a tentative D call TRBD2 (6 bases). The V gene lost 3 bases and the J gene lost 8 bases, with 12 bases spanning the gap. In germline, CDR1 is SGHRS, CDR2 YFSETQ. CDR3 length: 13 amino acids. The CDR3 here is CASSSAPGDEQFF. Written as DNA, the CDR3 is TGCGCCAGCAGCTCCGCTCCGGGGGATGAGCAGTTCTTC.

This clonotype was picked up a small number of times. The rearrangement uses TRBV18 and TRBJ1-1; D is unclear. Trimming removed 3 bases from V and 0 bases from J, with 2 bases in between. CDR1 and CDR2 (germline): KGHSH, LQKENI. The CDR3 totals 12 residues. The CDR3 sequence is CASSPLNTEAFF. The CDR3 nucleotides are TGTGCCAGCTCACCTTTGAACACTGAAGCTTTCTTT.

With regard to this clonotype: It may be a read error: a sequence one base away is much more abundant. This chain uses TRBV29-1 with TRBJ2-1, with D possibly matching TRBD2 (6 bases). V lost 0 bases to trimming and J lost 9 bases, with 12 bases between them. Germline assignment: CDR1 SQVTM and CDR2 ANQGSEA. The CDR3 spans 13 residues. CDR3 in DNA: TGCAGCGTTGAAGACAGGGTCGGGGGTGAGCAGTTCTTC. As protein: CSVEDRVGGEQFF.

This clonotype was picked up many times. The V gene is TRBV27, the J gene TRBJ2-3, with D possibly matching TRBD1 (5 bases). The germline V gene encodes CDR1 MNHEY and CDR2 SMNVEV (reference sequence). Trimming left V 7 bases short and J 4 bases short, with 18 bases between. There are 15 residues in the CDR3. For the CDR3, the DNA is TGTGCCAGCAAAACCACAGGATCGAGGTCAGATACGCAGTATTTT. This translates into CASKTTGSRSDTQYF.

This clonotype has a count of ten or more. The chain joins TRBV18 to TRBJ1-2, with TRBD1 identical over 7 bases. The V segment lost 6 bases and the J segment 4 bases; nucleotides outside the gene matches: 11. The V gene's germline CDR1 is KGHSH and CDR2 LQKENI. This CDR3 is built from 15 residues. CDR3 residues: CASSQQGPMGYGYTF. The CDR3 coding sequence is TGTGCCAGCTCCCAACAGGGGCCGATGGGCTATGGCTACACCTTC.

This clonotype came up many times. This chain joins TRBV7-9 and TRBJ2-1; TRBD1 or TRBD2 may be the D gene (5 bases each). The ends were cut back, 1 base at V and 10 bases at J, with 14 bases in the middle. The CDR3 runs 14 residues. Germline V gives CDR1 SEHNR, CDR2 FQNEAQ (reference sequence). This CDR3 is CASSLVGTAQEQFF. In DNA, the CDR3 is TGTGCCAGCAGCTTAGTTGGGACGGCCCAAGAGCAGTTCTTC.

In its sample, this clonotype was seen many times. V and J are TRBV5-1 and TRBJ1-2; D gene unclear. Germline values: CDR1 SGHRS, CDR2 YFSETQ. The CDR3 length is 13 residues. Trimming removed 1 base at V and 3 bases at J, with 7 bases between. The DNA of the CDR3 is TGCGCCAGCAGCTTGACGGCAGACTATGGCTACACCTTC. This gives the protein CASSLTADYGYTF.

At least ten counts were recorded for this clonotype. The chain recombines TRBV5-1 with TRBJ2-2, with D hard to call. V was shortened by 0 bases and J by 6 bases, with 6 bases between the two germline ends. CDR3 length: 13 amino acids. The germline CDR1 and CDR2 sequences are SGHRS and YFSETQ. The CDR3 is CASSLVAPGELFF. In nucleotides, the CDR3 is TGCGCCAGCAGCTTGGTTGCCCCCGGGGAGCTGTTTTTT. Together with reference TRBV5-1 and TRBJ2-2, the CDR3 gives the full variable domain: KAGVTQTPRYLIKTRGQQVTLSCSPISGHRSVSWYQQTPGQGLQFLFEYFSETQRNKGNFPGRFSGRQFSNSRSEMNVSTLELGDSALYLCASSLVAPGELFFGEGSRLTVL.